Sequencing of this TCR beta chain was carried out in a study of T cell repertoires in aging, cancer and after chemotherapy. Across the study: Patients with glioblastoma brain tumors were sampled before and after temozolomide-based therapy.

Overall study results and limits: In cancer patients, declining TCR diversity with age involved lost richness and lost evenness.

TCR beta rearrangements were amplified from peripheral blood genomic DNA. Multiplex touch-down PCR with TRB-A/B primers amplified rearranged V-D-J TRB sequences. TCRdb reprocessed the multiplex PCR reads via MiXCR and lists one record per CDR3 protein. Of 400 to 500 distinct CDR3 sequences detected, roughly 30% appear once; the ten largest clones hold about 51%. This CDR3 is 18 amino acids long. The germline gives CDR1 MNHEY, CDR2 SMNVEV (reference sequence). V was shortened by 3 bases and J by 0 bases, with 17 bases between the two germline ends. This clonotype is labeled large. The antigen is not known.

The receptor's source is a human donor with a solid tumor. The chain employs TRBV27 and TRBJ2-2; D is possibly TRBD1 or TRBD2 (5 bases each). Sequenced input: blood. CDR3 nucleotide sequence: TGTGCCAGCAGTTTGCCGGGACCCCATATCCCGAACACCGGGGAGCTGTTTTTT. The encoded protein is CASSLPGPHIPNTGELFF.